The T cell receptor beta chain under discussion was sequenced for a study of STAT3 mutations in large granular lymphocyte leukemia. Study-level information: More than half of T-LGLL patients received immunosuppressive therapy. Study observations and caveats: Every T-LGLL patient had at least one immunodominant TCRbeta clonotype. All newly emerging clones after therapy were STAT3 wild type. Suggested: STAT3 mutation was not the ancestral event for these clonal expansions. A small but highly pathogenic clone may have been missed.

Regarding this clone: Its target is unknown.

TCRdb keeps only in-frame clones here, not all; method: immunoSEQ multiplex PCR. In the table there are 25,000 to 40,000 clones, approximately 83% of which are singletons. Germline V gene sequence: CDR1 SGHRS, CDR2 YFSETQ. The trim removed 0 bases at V and 4 bases at J, leaving 3 bases unmatched. This CDR3 region has 15 residues. V is TRBV5-1 and J is TRBJ2-3; 9 bases agree with TRBD2. The source of this sequence is a man between 60 and 75 years old with T-cell large granular lymphocyte leukemia. Some clones in this sample may be carry-over from other donors' samples. The specimen sequenced was peripheral blood mononuclear cells. CDR3 sequence reads: CASSLGSGSADTQYF. The CDR3 DNA is TGCGCCAGCAGCTTGGGTAGCGGGAGTGCAGATACGCAGTATTTT.